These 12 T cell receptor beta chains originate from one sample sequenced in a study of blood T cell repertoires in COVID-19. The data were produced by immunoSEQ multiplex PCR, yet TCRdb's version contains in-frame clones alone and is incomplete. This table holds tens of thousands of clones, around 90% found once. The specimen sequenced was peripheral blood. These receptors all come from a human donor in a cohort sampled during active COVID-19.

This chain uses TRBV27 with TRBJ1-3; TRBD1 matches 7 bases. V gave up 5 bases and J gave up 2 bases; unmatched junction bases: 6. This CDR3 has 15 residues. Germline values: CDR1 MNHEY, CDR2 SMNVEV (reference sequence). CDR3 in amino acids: CASSRQGFPGNTIYF. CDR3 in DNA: TGTGCCAGCAGTCGACAGGGCTTCCCTGGAAACACCATATATTTT.

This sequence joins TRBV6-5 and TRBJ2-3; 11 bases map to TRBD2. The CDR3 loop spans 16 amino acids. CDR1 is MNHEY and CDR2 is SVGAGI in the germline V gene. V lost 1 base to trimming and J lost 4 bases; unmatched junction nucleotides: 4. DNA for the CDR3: TGTGCCAGCAGTTACTTACTAGCGGGAGATCCAGATACGCAGTATTTT. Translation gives CASSYLLAGDPDTQYF.

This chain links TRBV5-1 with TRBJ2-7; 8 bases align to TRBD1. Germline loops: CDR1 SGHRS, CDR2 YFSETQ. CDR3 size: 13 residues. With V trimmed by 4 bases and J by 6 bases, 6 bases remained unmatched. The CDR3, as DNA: TGCGCCAGCAGCGAGAGGACAGGGCCCGAGCAGTACTTC. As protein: CASSERTGPEQYF.

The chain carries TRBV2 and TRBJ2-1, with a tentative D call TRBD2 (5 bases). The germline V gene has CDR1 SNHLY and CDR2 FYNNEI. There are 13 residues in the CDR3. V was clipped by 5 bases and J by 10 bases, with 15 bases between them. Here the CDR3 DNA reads TGTGCCAGCAGTTCTCAGTCGGGGTTCGAGCAGTTCTTC. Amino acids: CASSSQSGFEQFF.

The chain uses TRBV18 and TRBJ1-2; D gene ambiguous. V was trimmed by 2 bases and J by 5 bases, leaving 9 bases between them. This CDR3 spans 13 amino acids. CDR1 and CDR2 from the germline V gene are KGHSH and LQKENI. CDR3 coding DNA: TGTGCCAGCTCACCAGGGAGAAGTTATGGCTACACCTTC. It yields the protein CASSPGRSYGYTF.

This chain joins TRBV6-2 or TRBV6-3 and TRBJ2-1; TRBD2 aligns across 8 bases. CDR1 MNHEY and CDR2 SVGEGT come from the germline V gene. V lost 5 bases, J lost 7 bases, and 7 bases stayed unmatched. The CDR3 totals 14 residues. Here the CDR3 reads CASSKPSSGNEQFF. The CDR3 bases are TGTGCCAGCAGTAAACCATCTAGCGGGAATGAGCAGTTCTTC.

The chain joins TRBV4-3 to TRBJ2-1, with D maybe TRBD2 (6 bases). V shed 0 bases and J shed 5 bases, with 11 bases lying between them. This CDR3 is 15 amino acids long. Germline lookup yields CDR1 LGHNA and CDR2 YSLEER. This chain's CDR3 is CASSQDGTSNNEQFF. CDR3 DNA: TGCGCCAGCAGCCAAGACGGGACTTCAAACAATGAGCAGTTCTTC.

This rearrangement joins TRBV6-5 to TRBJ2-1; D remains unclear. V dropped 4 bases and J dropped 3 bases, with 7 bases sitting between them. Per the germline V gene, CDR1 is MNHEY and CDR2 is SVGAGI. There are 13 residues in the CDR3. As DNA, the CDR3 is TGTGCCAGCAGTTTAAACTTCTACAATGAGCAGTTCTTC. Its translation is CASSLNFYNEQFF.

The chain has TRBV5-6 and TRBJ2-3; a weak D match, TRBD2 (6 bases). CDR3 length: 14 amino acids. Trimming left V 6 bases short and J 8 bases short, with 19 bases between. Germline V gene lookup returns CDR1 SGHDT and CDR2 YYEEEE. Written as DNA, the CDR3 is TGTGCCAGCACCCTGGCCGGGGGTGCAGCTACGCAGTATTTT. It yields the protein CASTLAGGAATQYF.

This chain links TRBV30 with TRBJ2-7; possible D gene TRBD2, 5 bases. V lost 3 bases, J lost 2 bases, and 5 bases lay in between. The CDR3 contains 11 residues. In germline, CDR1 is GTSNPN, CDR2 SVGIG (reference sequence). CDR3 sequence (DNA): TGTGCCTGGAGCGGGACCTACGAGCAGTACTTC. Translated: CAWSGTYEQYF.

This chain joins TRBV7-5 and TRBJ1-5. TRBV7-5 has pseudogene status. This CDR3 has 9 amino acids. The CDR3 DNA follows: TGTGCCAGAAGCTTAGTCGCGTTTTTT. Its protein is CARSLVAFF.

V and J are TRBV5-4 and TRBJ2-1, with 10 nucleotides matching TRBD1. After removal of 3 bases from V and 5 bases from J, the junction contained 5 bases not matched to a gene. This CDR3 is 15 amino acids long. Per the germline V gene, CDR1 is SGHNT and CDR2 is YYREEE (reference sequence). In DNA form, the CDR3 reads TGTGCCAGCAGCTGGACAGGGGGGCAAGACAATGAGCAGTTCTTC. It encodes CASSWTGGQDNEQFF.